This T cell receptor (beta chain) was sequenced in a study of T-cell reconstitution after alpha-beta-depleted transplantation in children. The TCRbeta library incorporated unique molecular identifiers. TCRdb reprocessed the PCR reads via MiXCR and lists one record per CDR3 protein. Here the sample spans fewer than 500,000 distinct CDR3 sequences, roughly 44% being singletons. As concerns this clonotype: Its antigen remains unidentified.

Trimming took off 5 bases at V and 8 bases at J, with 10 bases between the two ends. CDR1 is MNHEY and CDR2 is SMNVEV in the germline V gene (reference sequence). CDR3 length: 12 amino acids. Study-wide points: TCRbeta diversity was high at day 60 in some patients (a result of surviving recipient T cells and thymic progenitors). T-cell numbers and diversity one year post-transplant derived largely from freshly generated T cells.

The TCR was taken from a girl aged 2 to 10 with aplastic anemia, due to receive a stem cell transplant. Here the sequenced sample was PBMCs, taken before TCRalphabeta/CD19-depleted stem cell transplant. The chain links TRBV27 to TRBJ2-1, with D uncertain. CDR3 sequence (DNA): TGTGCCAGCAGTCCCAAGGGTGATGAGCAGTTCTTC. Amino acids: CASSPKGDEQFF.